A selection of T cell receptor beta chains follows, all from one sample in a study of blood T cell repertoires in COVID-19. Profiled with immunoSEQ multiplex PCR; TCRdb holds only in-frame clones, not every one. This table has fewer than 300,000 clones, approximately 85% appearing once. The source material was peripheral blood. The receptors come from a woman in her twenties or thirties with acute or convalescent COVID-19. Each CDR3 is given with its conserved first and last residue. A D gene is named only where the DNA matches it firmly. Size is stated for part of the rows, as once, few or many counts, or as a class when the clone is expanded.

>NA|NA|TRBJ1-1|TRBV19
CASNPTRNTEAFF
>NA|NA|TRBJ1-6|TRBV11-3
CASSLEVSVPLHF
>NA|TRBD1|TRBJ1-1|TRBV7-2
CASSYDRGATEAFF
>NA|TRBD2|TRBJ2-1|TRBV12-5
CASAPSGRAGDEQFF
>NA|NA|TRBJ2-2|TRBV9
CASSVVAGGELFF
>once|NA|TRBJ2-7|TRBV4-1
CASSQEQGAGYEQYF
>NA|TRBD2|TRBJ2-7|TRBV19
CASSGRTSGSSYEQYF
>NA|NA|TRBJ1-2|TRBV7-9
CASSLGFGDFYGYTF
>NA|TRBD1|TRBJ1-2|TRBV10-3
CAIREGANYGYTF
>NA|TRBD1|TRBJ2-1|TRBV5-1
CASSSSGTDYNEQFF
>few|TRBD2|TRBJ2-5|TRBV18
CASSPLPSGGETQYF
>NA|TRBD2|TRBJ2-2|TRBV30
CAWSAMTSGRARELFF
>NA|TRBD2|TRBJ2-1|TRBV2
CASPRTSGRRNEQFF
>NA|TRBD1|TRBJ2-2|TRBV7-9
CASSLADRGRTGELFF
>NA|NA|TRBJ2-1|TRBV27
CASSYIPKLGGGEQFF
>once|NA|TRBJ2-7|TRBV11-2
CASSPRGSYEQYF
>NA|TRBD1|TRBJ1-2|TRBV7-9
CASSLDRGRRYGYTF
>NA|TRBD2|TRBJ2-3|TRBV5-1
CASSLGVLAGGLDTQYF
>NA|TRBD2|TRBJ2-5|TRBV6-5
CASSYRISGETQYF
>once|TRBD1|TRBJ1-1|TRBV4-3
CASSQEQGRTEAFF
>NA|NA|TRBJ1-3|TRBV18
CASSPRVPDTFSGNTIYF
>once|NA|TRBJ2-3|TRBV3-1/TRBV3-2
CASSQDLARSGDTQYF
>NA|NA|TRBJ2-1|TRBV7-2
CASSLSVSSYNEQFF
>NA|TRBD2|TRBJ2-3|TRBV7-9
CASSPTAGGTDTQYF
>NA|NA|TRBJ2-2|TRBV5-6
CASSAPWDFGASNTGELFF
>NA|TRBD1|TRBJ1-4|TRBV6-5
CASSYSTSGGEKLFF
>NA|NA|TRBJ1-3|TRBV5-1
CASSLGADTIYF
>NA|TRBD1|TRBJ1-6|TRBV5-4
CASSAVGQLNSPLHF
>NA|NA|TRBJ2-5|TRBV2
CASRGRTRGETQYF
>NA|TRBD2|TRBJ2-1|TRBV6-4
CASSATSGPYNEQFF
>NA|NA|TRBJ1-2|TRBV7-2
CASSVGRGAGYTF
>NA|NA|TRBJ2-3|TRBV3-1/TRBV3-2
CASSQPGVGDTQYF
>NA|TRBD2|TRBJ2-7|TRBV7-2
CASSFLAGGNRGQNEQYF
>NA|NA|TRBJ1-1|TRBV19
CASSMRSRATEAFF
>once|NA|TRBJ2-7|TRBV30
CAWGTGLYEQYF
>NA|TRBD2|TRBJ2-3|TRBV24-1
CATSDPPRASGKVLRADTQYF
>NA|NA|TRBJ1-2|TRBV19
CASSIAGANYGYTF
>NA|TRBD1|TRBJ1-4|TRBV6-2/TRBV6-3
CASSYFPGTGDEKLFF
>NA|NA|TRBJ1-2|TRBV18
CASSPGAGTNYGYTF
>once|NA|TRBJ2-1|TRBV7-6
CASSLDYSGTAPSYNEQFF
>many|NA|TRBJ2-1|TRBV6-1
CASSEVQGRAEQFF
>NA|NA|TRBJ2-7|TRBV7-9
CASFSLDNDEQYF
>NA|TRBD2|TRBJ2-3|TRBV7-8
CAGTSGTDTQYF
>once|TRBD2|TRBJ2-1|TRBV2
CASSGLAGGGNEQFF
>NA|TRBD2|TRBJ2-5|TRBV2
CASRGLAAKPEETQYF
>NA|NA|TRBJ1-1|TRBV23-1
CASSIQGVGTEGNTEAFF
>NA|NA|TRBJ2-1|TRBV29-1
CSVESLDEQFF
>NA|TRBD2|TRBJ2-2|TRBV5-4
CASSLLLAQNTGELFF
>NA|NA|TRBJ1-5|TRBV2
CASSGQTYSNQPQHF
>NA|NA|TRBJ1-1|TRBV11-3
CASSPGFGLRNTEAFF
>NA|NA|TRBJ2-3|TRBV14
CASSPFGGLAGTDTQYF
>NA|TRBD2|TRBJ2-1|TRBV6-1
CASSASSGSSRYNEQFF
>NA|NA|TRBJ2-7|TRBV6-5
CASSPDPTGLYEQYF
>NA|NA|TRBJ1-4|TRBV19
CASSIGGVLIEKLFF
>NA|NA|TRBJ2-7|TRBV24-1
CATSDSRLSPYEQYF
>NA|TRBD1|TRBJ2-7|TRBV4-3
CASSQEEGTAYEQYF
>NA|NA|TRBJ2-7|TRBV7-6
CASSPQAGGTSYEQYF
>NA|NA|TRBJ2-3|TRBV5-4
CASSLLVGSALTDTQYF
>NA|TRBD1|TRBJ1-2|TRBV11-2
CASSQGDGYTF